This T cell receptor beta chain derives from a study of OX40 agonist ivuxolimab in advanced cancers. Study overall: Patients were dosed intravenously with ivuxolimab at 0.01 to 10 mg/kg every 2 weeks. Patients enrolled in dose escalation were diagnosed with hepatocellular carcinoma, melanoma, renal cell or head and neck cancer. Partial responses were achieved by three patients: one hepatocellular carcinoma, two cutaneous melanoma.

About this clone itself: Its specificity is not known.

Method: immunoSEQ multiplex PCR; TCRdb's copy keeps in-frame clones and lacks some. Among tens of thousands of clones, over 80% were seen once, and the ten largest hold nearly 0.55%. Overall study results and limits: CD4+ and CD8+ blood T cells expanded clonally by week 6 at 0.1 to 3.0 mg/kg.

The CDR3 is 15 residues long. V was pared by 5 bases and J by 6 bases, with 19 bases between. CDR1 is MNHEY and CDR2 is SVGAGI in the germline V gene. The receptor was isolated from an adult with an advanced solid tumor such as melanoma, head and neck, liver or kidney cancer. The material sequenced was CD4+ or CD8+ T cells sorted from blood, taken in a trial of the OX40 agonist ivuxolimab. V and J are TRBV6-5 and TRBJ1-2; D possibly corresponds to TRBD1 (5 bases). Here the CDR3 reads CASSKGLGGLNGYTF. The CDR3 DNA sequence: TGTGCCAGCAGTAAGGGGTTGGGGGGATTGAATGGCTACACCTTC.